A single sample gave rise to the 21 T cell receptor beta chains below, sequenced in a study of T-cell reconstitution after alpha-beta-depleted transplantation in children. Preparation of the TCRbeta library was carried out with unique molecular identifiers. TCRdb passed the PCR reads through MiXCR, listing each CDR3 protein once. The table lists hundreds of thousands of distinct CDR3 sequences, roughly 15% of them singletons. Here the sequenced sample was PBMCs, mostly from graft donor cells, taken 360 days after TCRalphabeta/CD19-depleted stem cell transplant. The receptors were gathered from a male patient aged 5 to 17 who had a stem cell transplant for acute lymphoblastic leukemia, so the T cells may come from the graft donor.

Remarks on this clonotype: Sequence at one end of the junction differs from germline and may be a read error. This chain connects TRBV5-1 to TRBJ2-1; 11 bases agree with TRBD2. The CDR3 is made up of 15 amino acids. CDR1 and CDR2 (germline): SGHRS, YFSETQ. The CDR3 protein is CASRLVAGGPNEQFF. For the CDR3, the DNA is TGCGCCAGCAGATTGGTAGCGGGAGGGCCGAATGAGCAGTTCTTC.

This clonotype was recorded at least ten times. CDR3 region: CASSLAKNIQYF. Here the CDR3 DNA reads TGTGCCAGCAGTTTAGCCAAAAACATTCAGTACTTC. The chain carries TRBV12-3 or TRBV12-4 and TRBJ2-4; D remains ambiguous. Trimming removed 0 bases from V and 3 bases from J, with 0 bases in between. This CDR3 spans 12 amino acids.

The chain carries TRBV5-1 and TRBJ2-3; D might be TRBD1 or TRBD2, each matching 5 bases. Germline V lookup: CDR1 SGHRS, CDR2 YFSETQ. Trimming pared 7 bases from V and 10 bases from J, leaving 19 bases between. This CDR3 contains 13 residues. The CDR3 bases are TGCGCCAGCTCGGCAGGGACGTTGGTTTCGCAGTATTTT. Translation: CASSAGTLVSQYF. Together with reference TRBV5-1 and TRBJ2-3, the CDR3 gives the full variable domain: KAGVTQTPRYLIKTRGQQVTLSCSPISGHRSVSWYQQTPGQGLQFLFEYFSETQRNKGNFPGRFSGRQFSNSRSEMNVSTLELGDSALYLCASSAGTLVSQYFGPGTRLTVL.

This clonotype was found a few times. CDR3 DNA sequence: TGCGCCAGCAGCTTTGGACAGGGGGCTGCCGGGGAGCTGTTTTTT. Its protein product is CASSFGQGAAGELFF. The V call is TRBV5-1, the J call TRBJ2-2, with 11 bases aligning to TRBD1. V shed 2 bases, J shed 6 bases, and the junction held 3 bases outside the gene matches. The CDR3 extends over 15 amino acids. Germline values: CDR1 SGHRS, CDR2 YFSETQ.

In this sample, this clonotype turned up many times. The chain is built from TRBV7-6 and TRBJ2-1; no definite D call. This CDR3 contains 17 residues. V was shortened by 0 bases and J by 2 bases, with 14 bases between the two germline ends. CDR1 and CDR2 (germline): SGHVS, FNYEAQ. This CDR3 reads CASSLARYLGTYNEQFF. DNA for the CDR3: TGTGCCAGCAGCTTAGCGCGTTACCTGGGAACCTACAATGAGCAGTTCTTC.

The J gene is TRBJ2-7, the V gene TRBV10-3; D ambiguous. Trimming removed 5 bases from V and 2 bases from J, with 10 bases in between. This CDR3 region has 13 residues. Germline loops: CDR1 ENHRY, CDR2 SYGVKD. The CDR3, as DNA: TGTGCCATCAGTTTCGAGCCGACCTACGAGCAGTACTTC. Translated, it gives CAISFEPTYEQYF.

This clonotype showed up just a few times. The rearrangement uses TRBV10-2 and TRBJ1-1, with D hard to call. Looked up from germline, CDR1 is WSHSY and CDR2 is SAAADI. CDR3 size: 14 residues. Trimming removed 4 bases at V and 0 bases at J, with 9 bases between. CDR3 coding DNA: TGCGCCAGCAGTGCACAGTCTTTGAACACTGAAGCTTTCTTT. This encodes CASSAQSLNTEAFF.

There are a few counts of this clonotype. V gene TRBV29-1 combines with J gene TRBJ2-7; D might be TRBD1 or TRBD2, each matching 6 bases. The V and J ends lost 3 bases and 5 bases respectively, with 11 bases between them. From germline, CDR1 is SQVTM and CDR2 ANQGSEA. The CDR3 is made up of 12 amino acids. CDR3 sequence (DNA): TGCAGCGTTGAGGAGGGGGGCCACGAGCAGTACTTC. Protein: CSVEEGGHEQYF.

This chain uses TRBV11-2 with TRBJ1-2; 7 positions agree with TRBD1. Germline V gives CDR1 SGHAT, CDR2 FQNNGV. The CDR3 spans 15 residues. The J segment lost 4 bases and the V segment lost 5 bases, leaving 10 bases of the junction unmatched. The CDR3 DNA reads TGTGCCAGCAGCACCGGACAGGCTGGGGGCTATGGCTACACCTTC. This translates into CASSTGQAGGYGYTF.

The chain carries TRBV4-1 and TRBJ2-2; D ambiguous. V dropped 3 bases and J dropped 1 base, with 6 bases sitting between them. This CDR3 comprises 14 residues. The germline V gene has CDR1 MGHRA and CDR2 YSYEKL. The chain's CDR3 is CASSHGRNTGELFF. As DNA, the CDR3 is TGCGCCAGCAGCCATGGCCGGAACACCGGGGAGCTGTTTTTT.

This clonotype was picked up many times. V is TRBV7-6 and J is TRBJ2-5; no definite D call. Trimming cost V 5 bases and J 2 bases, with 30 bases left between them. This CDR3 has 20 residues. Germline CDR1 is SGHVS and CDR2 is FNYEAQ. The CDR3 sequence: CASSGHRSGRKLRLQETQYF. The CDR3 DNA follows: TGTGCCAGCAGCGGTCACCGGTCTGGACGGAAGCTCCGTTTACAAGAGACCCAGTACTTC. Using reference TRBV7-6 and TRBJ2-5 for the parts outside the CDR3, the full variable domain is GAGVSQSPRYKVTKRGQDVALRCDPISGHVSLYWYRQALGQGPEFLTYFNYEAQQDKSGLPNDRFSAERPEGSISTLTIQRTEQRDSAMYRCASSGHRSGRKLRLQETQYFGPGTRLLVL.

This clonotype was observed at least ten times. The gene calls are TRBV7-6 and TRBJ2-1, with TRBD2 identical over 8 bases. The CDR3 totals 13 residues. CDR1 and CDR2 (germline): SGHVS, FNYEAQ. The V segment lost 4 bases and the J segment 6 bases; nucleotides outside the gene matches: 2. The CDR3 is CASSSGTSNEQFF. The CDR3 DNA is TGTGCCAGCAGCTCGGGGACTAGCAATGAGCAGTTCTTC. Complete variable domain (other parts from reference TRBV7-6 and TRBJ2-1): GAGVSQSPRYKVTKRGQDVALRCDPISGHVSLYWYRQALGQGPEFLTYFNYEAQQDKSGLPNDRFSAERPEGSISTLTIQRTEQRDSAMYRCASSSGTSNEQFFGPGTRLTVL.

The gene calls are TRBV6-5 and TRBJ2-5; 7 positions agree with TRBD1. Per the germline V gene, CDR1 is MNHEY and CDR2 is SVGAGI. V dropped 2 bases and J dropped 5; count of bases not matched to a gene: 5. The CDR3 loop spans 14 amino acids. CDR3 DNA: TGTGCCAGCAGTTACAGGGGGCGGCCCGAGACCCAGTACTTC. This gives the protein CASSYRGRPETQYF.

This clonotype occurred many times. This sequence joins TRBV5-1 and TRBJ2-2, with D hard to call. CDR1 is SGHRS, CDR2 YFSETQ, per germline. This CDR3 has 14 amino acids. V was clipped by 0 bases and J by 3 bases, with 6 bases between them. CDR3 sequence (DNA): TGCGCCAGCAGCTTGGCGGAGTACACCGGGGAGCTGTTTTTT. Protein product: CASSLAEYTGELFF.

The V and J genes are TRBV3-1 and TRBJ2-1; tentative D call: TRBD2 (6 bases). Germline V gene lookup returns CDR1 LGHDT and CDR2 YNNKEL (reference sequence). The CDR3 spans 17 residues. V was clipped by 4 bases and J by 1 base, with 17 bases between them. CDR3 sequence: CASSLGDGSGSYNEQFF. Written as DNA, the CDR3 is TGTGCCAGCAGCCTAGGGGACGGGAGCGGTTCCTACAATGAGCAGTTCTTC.

V usage is TRBV7-7 and J usage is TRBJ2-2; D is undetermined. This CDR3 spans 17 amino acids. The germline gives CDR1 SSHAT, CDR2 FNYEAQ (reference sequence). Trimming left V 1 base short and J 0 bases short, with 12 bases between. DNA of the CDR3: TGTGCCAGCAGCTTAGTGTGGGCTGACGCGAACACCGGGGAGCTGTTTTTT. Protein sequence: CASSLVWADANTGELFF.

In this sample, this clonotype turned up a few times. The chain uses TRBV19 and TRBJ2-1; 14 nucleotides match TRBD2. V lost 8 bases and J lost 5; bases outside the gene matches: 11. Germline CDR1 is LNHDA and CDR2 is SQIVND (reference sequence). The CDR3 consists of 17 residues. The CDR3 reads CASHPGTSGSPNNEQFF. CDR3 nucleotides: TGTGCCAGTCATCCCGGGACTAGCGGGAGTCCCAACAATGAGCAGTTCTTC.

CDR3 in amino acids: CASSTNRLAGYEQYF. The CDR3, as DNA: TGTGCCAGCTCCACCAACAGGTTAGCGGGCTACGAGCAGTACTTC. The rearrangement uses TRBV18 and TRBJ2-7; 7 bases are shared with TRBD2. This CDR3 is built from 15 residues. Looked up from germline, CDR1 is KGHSH and CDR2 is LQKENI. Trimming took 6 bases from V and 3 from J; bases not matched to a gene: 11.

This clonotype was seen more than once but under ten times. The CDR3, as DNA: TGCGCCAGCAGCCAGCAAGAGAGGGAGATGGAGACCCAGTACTTC. Translation: CASSQQEREMETQYF. The chain couples TRBV4-1 to TRBJ2-5; perhaps TRBD2 as D (5 bases). The ends were cut back, 3 bases at V and 5 bases at J, with 16 bases in the middle. This CDR3 contains 15 residues. Per germline, CDR1 MGHRA and CDR2 YSYEKL.

This clonotype was found a few times. The chain has TRBV29-1 and TRBJ2-1; D is possibly TRBD2 (6 bases). V was shortened by 3 bases and J by 5 bases, with 11 bases between the two germline ends. The CDR3 runs 13 residues. Germline-derived CDR1 and CDR2 are SQVTM and ANQGSEA. The CDR3 nucleotides read TGCAGCGTTGACACTAGCCATAACAATGAGCAGTTCTTC. Encoded protein: CSVDTSHNNEQFF.

In this sample, this clonotype turned up many times. The chain joins TRBV9 to TRBJ2-3, with D uncertain. CDR1 is SGDLS and CDR2 is YYNGEE in the germline V gene. This CDR3 is 16 amino acids long. V lost 4 bases and J 5 bases, leaving 20 bases between the germline ends. DNA for the CDR3: TGTGCCAGCAGCCCCCTCCTTGACGGGTCCGTAGATACGCAGTATTTT. Its translation is CASSPLLDGSVDTQYF. The full variable domain, with the rest looked up from reference TRBV9 and TRBJ2-3, is DSGVTQTPKHLITATGQRVTLRCSPRSGDLSVYWYQQSLDQGLQFLIQYYNGEERAKGNILERFSAQQFPDLHSELNLSSLELGDSALYFCASSPLLDGSVDTQYFGPGTRLTVL.